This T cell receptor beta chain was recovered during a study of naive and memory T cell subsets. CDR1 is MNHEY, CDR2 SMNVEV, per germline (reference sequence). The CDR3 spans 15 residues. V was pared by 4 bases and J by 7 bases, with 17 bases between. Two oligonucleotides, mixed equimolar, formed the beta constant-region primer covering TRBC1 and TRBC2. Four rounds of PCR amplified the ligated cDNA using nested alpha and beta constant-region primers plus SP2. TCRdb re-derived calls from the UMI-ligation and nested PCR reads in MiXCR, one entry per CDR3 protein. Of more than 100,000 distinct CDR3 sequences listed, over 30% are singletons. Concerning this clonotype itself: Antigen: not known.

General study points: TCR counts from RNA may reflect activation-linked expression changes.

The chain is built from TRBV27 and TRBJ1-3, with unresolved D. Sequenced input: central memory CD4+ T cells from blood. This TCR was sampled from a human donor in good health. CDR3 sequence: CASSSLTQRLNTIYF. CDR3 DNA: TGTGCCAGCAGTTCATTGACACAGCGTTTGAACACCATATATTTT.